The 13 T cell receptor beta chains below come from one sample, sequenced in a study of T cell responses to AZD1222 COVID-19 vaccine (dated by TCRdb to the early 2020s). The time point tag for this specimen amounts to: baseline before first vaccination. The method behind the library was the immunoSEQ multiplex PCR assay. What TCRdb holds here is the immuneACCESS table cut down to in-frame rearrangements. Part of the clones is not present; checked against another copy, under half of the missing clones reflect an unresolved V gene, and the others are unexplained. The table for this sample lists approximately 100,000 clones; 80% to 95% of them were counted only once. The ten largest clones represent roughly 1.1% of the sample. This specimen was peripheral blood, taken on day 0 of AZD1222 vaccination. All receptors derive from an adult in good health.

V is TRBV7-2 and J is TRBJ2-7, with D tentatively TRBD2 (6 bases). The V end was cut by 1 base, the J end by 0 bases, with 10 bases between. The CDR3 runs to 15 residues. The germline gives CDR1 SGHTA, CDR2 FQGNSA. The CDR3 coding sequence is TGTGCCAGCAGCTTAGGGGCGGGGAGCTCCTACGAGCAGTACTTC. Translation: CASSLGAGSSYEQYF.

The chain joins TRBV2 to TRBJ1-1; no firm D call. V gave up 5 bases and J gave up 4 bases, with 8 bases separating them. Germline lookup yields CDR1 SNHLY and CDR2 FYNNEI. The CDR3 has 12 residues. The CDR3 loop is CASSILGTEAFF. CDR3 in DNA: TGTGCCAGCAGTATCTTGGGCACTGAAGCTTTCTTT.

The chain combines TRBV6-5 with TRBJ1-1; 8 nucleotides match TRBD1. CDR1 is MNHEY and CDR2 is SVGAGI in the germline V gene. The CDR3 sequence is 14 residues long. Trimming removed 5 bases from V and 5 bases from J; junction bases left unmatched: 7. CDR3 coding DNA: TGTGCCAGCAGTATAACAGGGGGGAGGACTGAAGCTTTCTTT. Its translation is CASSITGGRTEAFF.

This chain uses TRBV5-1 with TRBJ1-1, with 7 bases matching TRBD1. Looked up from germline, CDR1 is SGHRS and CDR2 is YFSETQ. The CDR3 consists of 17 residues. V gave up 2 bases and J gave up 1 base; unmatched junction bases: 11. DNA of the CDR3: TGCGCCAGCAGCTTTACAGGGGCTCCTCCCTCGAACACTGAAGCTTTCTTT. This gives the protein CASSFTGAPPSNTEAFF.

This clone was seen a single time. V and J are TRBV3-1 (or the pseudogene TRBV3-2) and TRBJ2-5, with 7 bases matching TRBD1. Germline lookup yields CDR1 LGHDT and CDR2 YNNKEL (reference sequence). Trimming cost V 0 bases and J 4 bases; bases outside gene matches: 8. The CDR3 has 16 amino acids. CDR3 amino acids: CASSQDRLRGRETQYF. CDR3 DNA: TGTGCCAGCAGCCAAGATCGGTTGAGGGGGCGAGAGACCCAGTACTTC.

This clone was seen once. The J gene is TRBJ2-7, the V gene TRBV12-1; TRBD1, the D gene given by the table, was not confirmed from the DNA. TRBV12-1 has pseudogene status. The CDR3 has 20 amino acids. The CDR3 DNA sequence: TGTGCCAGCAGCTTTAGGGGGGGGACAGGGAGGACATTATTAGGCTACGAGCAGTACTTC. Residues: CASSFRGGTGRTLLGYEQYF.

This clone was detected a few times. The identical CDR3 is also encoded by other nucleotide sequences in the sample. CDR3 residues: CASSLDPGPYEQYF. CDR3 DNA sequence: TGTGCCAGCAGCTTAGACCCGGGCCCCTACGAGCAGTACTTC. The chain uses TRBV7-2 and TRBJ2-7; D is ambiguous. The CDR3 is 14 amino acids. Germline CDR1 reads SGHTA; CDR2 reads FQGNSA. V lost 1 base and J 2 bases, leaving 9 bases between the germline ends.

V gene TRBV28 combines with J gene TRBJ2-1; D possibly corresponds to TRBD2 (5 bases). The V gene lost 6 bases and the J gene lost 10 bases, with 13 bases spanning the gap. This CDR3 has 12 residues. Looked up from germline, CDR1 is MDHEN and CDR2 is SYDVKM. CDR3 sequence (DNA): TGTGCCAGCAGCCCCGGACTGAAAGAGCAGTTCTTC. Protein: CASSPGLKEQFF.

This chain connects TRBV30 to TRBJ2-1; D may be TRBD2 (6 bases). Per germline, CDR1 GTSNPN and CDR2 SVGIG (reference sequence). Trimming cost V 8 bases and J 9 bases, with 14 bases left between them. This CDR3 comprises 11 residues. The CDR3 DNA reads TGTGCCCACGATATCGGGGGTGAGCAGTTCTTC. Translating gives CAHDIGGEQFF.

This sequence joins TRBV12-5 and TRBJ1-5; 7 bases align to TRBD1. V was clipped by 6 bases and J by 5 bases; unmatched bases: 7. The CDR3 loop spans 14 amino acids. From germline, CDR1 is LGHNT and CDR2 FRNRAP. The CDR3 DNA sequence: TGTGCTAGTGGCCTGGACAGGCTTGATCAGCCCCAGCATTTT. Amino acid sequence: CASGLDRLDQPQHF. The full variable domain, with the rest looked up from reference TRBV12-5 and TRBJ1-5, is DARVTQTPRHKVTEMGQEVTMRCQPILGHNTVFWYRQTMMQGLELLAYFRNRAPLDDSGMPKDRFSAEMPDATLATLKIQPSEPRDSAVYFCASGLDRLDQPQHFGDGTRLSIL.

This chain connects TRBV27 to TRBJ2-3; possible D gene TRBD2, 6 bases. Per germline, CDR1 MNHEY and CDR2 SMNVEV (reference sequence). This CDR3 comprises 15 residues. V lost 0 bases, J lost 0 bases, and 7 bases lay in between. CDR3 protein: CASSLSGTSTDTQYF. In nucleotides, the CDR3 is TGTGCCAGCAGTTTATCTGGGACTAGCACAGATACGCAGTATTTT.

This rearrangement joins TRBV7-9 to TRBJ2-5, with a weak D call TRBD1 (6 bases). Looked up from germline, CDR1 is SEHNR and CDR2 is FQNEAQ (reference sequence). V lost 1 base, J lost 4 bases, and 13 bases lay in between. CDR3 size: 15 residues. The CDR3 protein is CASSLGRTVLETQYF. The CDR3 nucleotides read TGTGCCAGCAGCTTAGGACGGACAGTGTTAGAGACCCAGTACTTC. The entire variable domain, with the rest obtained from reference TRBV7-9 and TRBJ2-5, is as follows: DTGVSQNPRHKITKRGQNVTFRCDPISEHNRLYWYRQTLGQGPEFLTYFQNEAQLEKSRLLSDRFSAERPKGSFSTLEIQRTEQGDSAMYLCASSLGRTVLETQYFGPGTRLLVL.

The V and J genes are TRBV15 and TRBJ2-2; the match to TRBD1 covers 8 bases. The trim removed 5 bases at V and 3 bases at J, leaving 8 bases unmatched. CDR3 length: 16 amino acids. Germline assignment: CDR1 LNHNV and CDR2 YYDKDF (reference sequence). The CDR3 spells CATSGPDRADTGELFF. CDR3 DNA sequence: TGTGCCACCAGCGGGCCGGACAGGGCGGACACCGGGGAGCTGTTTTTT.